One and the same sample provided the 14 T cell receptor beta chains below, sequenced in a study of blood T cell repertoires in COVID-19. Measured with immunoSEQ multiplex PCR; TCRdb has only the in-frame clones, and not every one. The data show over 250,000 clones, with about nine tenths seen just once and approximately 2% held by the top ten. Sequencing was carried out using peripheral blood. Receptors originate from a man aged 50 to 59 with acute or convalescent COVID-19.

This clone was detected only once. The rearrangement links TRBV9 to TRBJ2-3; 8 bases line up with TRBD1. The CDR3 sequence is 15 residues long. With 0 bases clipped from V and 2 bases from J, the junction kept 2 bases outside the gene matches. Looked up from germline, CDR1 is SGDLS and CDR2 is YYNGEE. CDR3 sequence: CASSVGDRYTDTQYF. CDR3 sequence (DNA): TGTGCCAGCAGCGTAGGGGACAGGTACACAGATACGCAGTATTTT. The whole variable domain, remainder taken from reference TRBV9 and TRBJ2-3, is DSGVTQTPKHLITATGQRVTLRCSPRSGDLSVYWYQQSLDQGLQFLIQYYNGEERAKGNILERFSAQQFPDLHSELNLSSLELGDSALYFCASSVGDRYTDTQYFGPGTRLTVL.

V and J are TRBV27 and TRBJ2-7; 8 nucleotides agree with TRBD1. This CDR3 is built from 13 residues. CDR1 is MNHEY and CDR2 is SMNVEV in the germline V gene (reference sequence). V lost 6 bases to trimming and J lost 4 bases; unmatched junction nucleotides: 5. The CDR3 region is CASRGQGNYEQYF. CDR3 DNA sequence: TGTGCCAGCAGAGGACAGGGTAATTACGAGCAGTACTTC.

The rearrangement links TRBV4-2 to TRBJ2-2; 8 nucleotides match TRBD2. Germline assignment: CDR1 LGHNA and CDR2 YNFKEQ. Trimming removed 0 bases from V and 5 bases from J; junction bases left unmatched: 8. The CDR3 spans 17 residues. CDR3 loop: CASSQELTGGRTGELFF. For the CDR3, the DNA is TGTGCCAGCAGCCAAGAGTTGACGGGGGGGCGGACCGGGGAGCTGTTTTTT.

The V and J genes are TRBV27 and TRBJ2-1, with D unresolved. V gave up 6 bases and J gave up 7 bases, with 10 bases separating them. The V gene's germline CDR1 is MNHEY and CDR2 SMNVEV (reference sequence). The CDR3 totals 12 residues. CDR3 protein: CASSHSRNEQFF. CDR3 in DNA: TGTGCCAGCAGCCACAGCCGGAATGAGCAGTTCTTC.

CDR3 sequence (DNA): TGTGCCAGCAGCTTGGAACTAGCGGCTAACAATGAGCAGTTCTTC. Amino acid sequence: CASSLELAANNEQFF. The chain is built from TRBV5-6 and TRBJ2-1, with TRBD2 matching 8 bases. The germline V gene encodes CDR1 SGHDT and CDR2 YYEEEE. The CDR3 has 15 residues. The ends lost 0 bases at V and 5 bases at J; junction bases unmatched: 4. The complete variable domain, with remaining parts taken from reference TRBV5-6 and TRBJ2-1, reads DAGVTQSPTHLIKTRGQQVTLRCSPKSGHDTVSWYQQALGQGPQFIFQYYEEEERQRGNFPDRFSGHQFPNYSSELNVNALLLGDSALYLCASSLELAANNEQFFGPGTRLTVL.

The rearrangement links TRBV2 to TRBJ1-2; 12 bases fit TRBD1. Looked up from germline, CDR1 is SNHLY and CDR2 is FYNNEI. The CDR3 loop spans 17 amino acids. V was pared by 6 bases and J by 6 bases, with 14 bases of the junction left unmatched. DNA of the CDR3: TGTGCCAGCAGGGGATCCTGGGGGGGACAGGGGGCAGATGGCTACACCTTC. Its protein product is CASRGSWGGQGADGYTF.

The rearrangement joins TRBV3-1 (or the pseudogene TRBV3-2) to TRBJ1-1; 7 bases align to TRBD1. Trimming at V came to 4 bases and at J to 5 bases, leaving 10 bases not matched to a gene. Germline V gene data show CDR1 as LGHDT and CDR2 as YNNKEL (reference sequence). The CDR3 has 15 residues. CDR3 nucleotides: TGTGCCAGCAGCCCAAACACAGGGGTTAGGACTGAAGCTTTCTTT. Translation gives CASSPNTGVRTEAFF.

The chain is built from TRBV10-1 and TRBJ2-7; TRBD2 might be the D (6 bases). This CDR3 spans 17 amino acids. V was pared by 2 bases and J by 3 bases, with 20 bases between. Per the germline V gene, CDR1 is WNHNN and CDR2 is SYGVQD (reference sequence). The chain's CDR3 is CASSEKGPGRGNYEQYF. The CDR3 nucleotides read TGCGCCAGCAGTGAGAAAGGGCCGGGCCGGGGGAACTACGAGCAGTACTTC.

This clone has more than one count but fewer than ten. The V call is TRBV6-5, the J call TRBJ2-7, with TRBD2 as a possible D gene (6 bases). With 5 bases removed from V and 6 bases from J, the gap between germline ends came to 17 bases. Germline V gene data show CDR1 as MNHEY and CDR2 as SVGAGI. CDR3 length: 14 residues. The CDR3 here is CASSPLDAGTEQYF. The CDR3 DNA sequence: TGTGCCAGCAGTCCACTGGATGCGGGGACCGAGCAGTACTTC.

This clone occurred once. CDR3 nucleotides: TGCGCCAGCAGTGAGTCGAAGTGGACAGGGGGTAGTCAGCCCCAGCATTTT. This gives the protein CASSESKWTGGSQPQHF. The J gene is TRBJ1-5, the V gene TRBV10-2, with TRBD1 identical over 10 bases. V lost 0 bases and J lost 6; bases outside the gene matches: 8. Germline CDR1 and CDR2: WSHSY and SAAADI. CDR3 length: 17 amino acids.

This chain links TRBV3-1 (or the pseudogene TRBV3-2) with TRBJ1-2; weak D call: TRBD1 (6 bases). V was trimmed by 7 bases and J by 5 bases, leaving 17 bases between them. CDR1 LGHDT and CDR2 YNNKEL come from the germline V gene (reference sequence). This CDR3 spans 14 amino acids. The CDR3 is CASNFKAGDYGYTF. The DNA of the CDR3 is TGTGCCAGCAACTTCAAGGCAGGGGATTATGGCTACACCTTC.

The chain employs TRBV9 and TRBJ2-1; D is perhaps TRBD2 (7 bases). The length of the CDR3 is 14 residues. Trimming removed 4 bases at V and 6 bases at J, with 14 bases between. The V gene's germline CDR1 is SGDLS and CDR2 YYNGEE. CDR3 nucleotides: TGTGCCAGCAGCCGGGGGGCCAATTCCAATGAGCAGTTCTTC. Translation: CASSRGANSNEQFF.

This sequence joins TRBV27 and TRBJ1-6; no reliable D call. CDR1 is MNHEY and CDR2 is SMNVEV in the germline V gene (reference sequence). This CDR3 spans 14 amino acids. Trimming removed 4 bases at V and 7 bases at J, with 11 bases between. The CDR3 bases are TGTGCCAGCAGTTACGAACAGTTCAATTCACCCCTCCACTTT. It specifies CASSYEQFNSPLHF.

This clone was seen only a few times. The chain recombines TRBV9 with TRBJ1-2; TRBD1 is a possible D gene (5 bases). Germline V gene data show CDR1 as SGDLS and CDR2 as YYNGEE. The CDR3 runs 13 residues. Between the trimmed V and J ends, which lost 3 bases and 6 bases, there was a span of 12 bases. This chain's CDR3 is CASSGRGGDGYTF. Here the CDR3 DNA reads TGTGCCAGCAGCGGAAGGGGCGGGGATGGCTACACCTTC.